What follows describes a single T cell receptor (beta chain). Its antigen is not known. The CDR3 runs to 12 residues. Germline V gene data show CDR1 as MDHEN and CDR2 as SYDVKM. Trimming stripped 5 bases from V and 4 bases from J, with 6 bases between. This sample stems from a study of cytomegalovirus exposure and HLA in healthy donors. Study conclusions and caveats: The availability of immune exposure information extended only to CMV serostatus.

The PCR used 60 Vbeta and 13 Jbeta primers. Method: immunoSEQ multiplex PCR; TCRdb's copy keeps in-frame clones and lacks some. The sample carries roughly 110,000 clones, over 60% recorded once. V is TRBV28 and J is TRBJ1-5, with D uncertain. The sequenced sample was PBMCs. The receptor was derived from a man aged 25-45 years in good health and CMV-seropositive. The CDR3 nucleotides read TGTGCCAGCAGTGTCCTAAATCAGCCCCAGCATTTT. It codes for CASSVLNQPQHF.